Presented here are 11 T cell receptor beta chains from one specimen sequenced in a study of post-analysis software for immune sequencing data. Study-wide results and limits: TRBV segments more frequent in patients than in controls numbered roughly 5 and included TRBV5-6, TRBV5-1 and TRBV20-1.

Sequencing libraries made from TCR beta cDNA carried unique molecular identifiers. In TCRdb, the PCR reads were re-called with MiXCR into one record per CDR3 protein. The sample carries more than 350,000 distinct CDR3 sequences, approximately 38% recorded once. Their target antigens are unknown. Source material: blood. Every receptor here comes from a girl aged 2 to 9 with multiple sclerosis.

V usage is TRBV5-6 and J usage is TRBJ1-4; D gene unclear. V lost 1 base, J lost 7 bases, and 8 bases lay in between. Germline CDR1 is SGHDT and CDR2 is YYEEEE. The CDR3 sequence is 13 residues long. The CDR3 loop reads CASSLRTSEKLFF. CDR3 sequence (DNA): TGTGCCAGCAGCTTGAGGACTTCTGAAAAACTGTTTTTT.

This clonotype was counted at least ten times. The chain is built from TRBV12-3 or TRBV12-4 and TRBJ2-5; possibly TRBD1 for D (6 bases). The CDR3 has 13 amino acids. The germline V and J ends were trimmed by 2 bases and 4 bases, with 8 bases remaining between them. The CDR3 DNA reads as TGTGCCAGCAGTTTATCCAGGGGAGAGACCCAGTACTTC. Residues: CASSLSRGETQYF.

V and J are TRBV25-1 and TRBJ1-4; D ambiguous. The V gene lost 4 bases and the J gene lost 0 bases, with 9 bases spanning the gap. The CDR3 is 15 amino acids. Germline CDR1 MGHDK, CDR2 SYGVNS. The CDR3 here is CASSGRTSTNEKLFF. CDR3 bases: TGTGCCAGCAGTGGACGGACTTCAACTAATGAAAAACTGTTTTTT.

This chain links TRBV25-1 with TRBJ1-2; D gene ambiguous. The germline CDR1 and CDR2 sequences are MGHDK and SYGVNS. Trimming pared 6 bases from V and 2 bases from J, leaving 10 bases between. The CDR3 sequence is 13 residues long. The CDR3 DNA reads TGTGCCAGCAGCCCCGAAGTAAACTATGGCTACACCTTC. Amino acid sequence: CASSPEVNYGYTF.

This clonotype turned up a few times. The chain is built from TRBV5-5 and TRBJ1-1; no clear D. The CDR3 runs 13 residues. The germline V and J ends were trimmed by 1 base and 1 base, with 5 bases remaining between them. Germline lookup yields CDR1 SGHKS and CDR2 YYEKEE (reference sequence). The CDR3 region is CASSLFENTEAFF. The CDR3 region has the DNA TGTGCCAGCAGCTTGTTTGAGAACACTGAAGCTTTCTTT.

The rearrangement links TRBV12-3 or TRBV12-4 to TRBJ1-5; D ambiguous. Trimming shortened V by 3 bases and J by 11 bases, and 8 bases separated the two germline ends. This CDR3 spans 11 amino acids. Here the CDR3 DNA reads TGTGCCAGCAGTTTTGGGTCGGCCCAGCATTTT. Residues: CASSFGSAQHF.

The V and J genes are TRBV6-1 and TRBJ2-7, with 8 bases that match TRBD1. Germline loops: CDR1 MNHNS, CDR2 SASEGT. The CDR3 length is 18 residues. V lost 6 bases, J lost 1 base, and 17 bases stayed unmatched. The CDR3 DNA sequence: TGTGCCAGCAGCATAAGGGCAGGGGGCGGTCTCTCGTCCTACGAGCAGTACTTC. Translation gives CASSIRAGGGLSSYEQYF.

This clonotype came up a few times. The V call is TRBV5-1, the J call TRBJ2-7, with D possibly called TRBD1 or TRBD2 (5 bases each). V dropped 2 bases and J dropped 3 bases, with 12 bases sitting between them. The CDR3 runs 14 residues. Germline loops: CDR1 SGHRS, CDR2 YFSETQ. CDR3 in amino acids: CASSLAGTLYEQYF. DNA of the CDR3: TGCGCCAGCAGCTTAGCAGGGACCCTCTACGAGCAGTACTTC. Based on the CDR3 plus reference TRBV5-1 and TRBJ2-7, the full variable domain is KAGVTQTPRYLIKTRGQQVTLSCSPISGHRSVSWYQQTPGQGLQFLFEYFSETQRNKGNFPGRFSGRQFSNSRSEMNVSTLELGDSALYLCASSLAGTLYEQYFGPGTRLTVT.

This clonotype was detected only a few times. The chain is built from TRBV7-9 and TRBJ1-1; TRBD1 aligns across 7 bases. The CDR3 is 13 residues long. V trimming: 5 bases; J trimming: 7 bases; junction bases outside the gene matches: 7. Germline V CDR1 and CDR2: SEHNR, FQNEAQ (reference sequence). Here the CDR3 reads CASSPTGENEAFF. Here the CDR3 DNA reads TGTGCCAGCAGCCCAACAGGGGAGAATGAAGCTTTCTTT.

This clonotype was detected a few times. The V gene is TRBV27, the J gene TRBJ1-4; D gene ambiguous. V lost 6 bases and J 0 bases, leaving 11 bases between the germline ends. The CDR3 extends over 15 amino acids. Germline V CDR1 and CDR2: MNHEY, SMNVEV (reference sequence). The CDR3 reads CASSAQTATNEKLFF. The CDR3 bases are TGTGCCAGCAGCGCCCAGACTGCAACTAATGAAAAACTGTTTTTT.

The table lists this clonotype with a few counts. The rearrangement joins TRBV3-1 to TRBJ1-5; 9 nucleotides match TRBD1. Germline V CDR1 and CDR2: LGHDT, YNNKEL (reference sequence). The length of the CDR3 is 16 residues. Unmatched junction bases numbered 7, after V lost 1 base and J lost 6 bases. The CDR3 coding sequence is TGTGCCAGCAGCCAAGGCCCGGGACAGGGAGGTCAGCCCCAGCATTTT. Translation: CASSQGPGQGGQPQHF.